The T cell receptor beta chain under discussion was sequenced for a study of identical twins. General study findings and limits: It was out-of-frame TCR alpha sharing in monozygotic twins that models underestimated.

The V segment lost 9 bases and the J segment 0 bases; nucleotides outside the gene matches: 11. The CDR3 has 16 amino acids. Germline V lookup: CDR1 WSHSY, CDR2 SAAADI. This clonotype has just a few counts. Its antigen is unknown. TCRdb reprocessed the 5' RACE reads via MiXCR and lists one record per CDR3 protein. The data contain 400,000 to 500,000 distinct CDR3 sequences, 13% to 15% of them seen just once; the ten biggest clones take up approximately 0.98%. These data are also associated with another study on yellow fever vaccine responses in identical twins.

Sequenced input: CD4+ T cells sorted from blood. This chain uses TRBV10-2 with TRBJ2-5; 9 nucleotides match TRBD2. This TCR derives from a woman under 30 in good health. The CDR3 region has the DNA TGCGCCAGACCAACAATAGCGGGAGCGTACCAAGAGACCCAGTACTTC. Encoded protein: CARPTIAGAYQETQYF.